These 6 T cell receptor beta chains came from one sample sequenced in a study of blood T cell repertoires in COVID-19. The assay was immunoSEQ multiplex PCR, and TCRdb's table has in-frame clones only and misses some. In the table there are 190,000 or so clones, roughly 90% of which are singletons. The specimen sequenced was peripheral blood. These receptors came from a woman in her 70s with acute or convalescent COVID-19.

The V call is TRBV7-9, the J call TRBJ1-1; 8 nucleotides agree with TRBD1. The CDR3 is 15 residues long. Germline V gene lookup returns CDR1 SEHNR and CDR2 FQNEAQ (reference sequence). V dropped 5 bases and J dropped 5; count of bases not matched to a gene: 10. CDR3 loop: CASSISGTGLTEAFF. The CDR3 nucleotides read TGTGCCAGCAGCATATCCGGGACAGGACTGACTGAAGCTTTCTTT. The variable domain in full, completed from reference TRBV7-9 and TRBJ1-1, reads DTGVSQNPRHKITKRGQNVTFRCDPISEHNRLYWYRQTLGQGPEFLTYFQNEAQLEKSRLLSDRFSAERPKGSFSTLEIQRTEQGDSAMYLCASSISGTGLTEAFFGQGTRLTVV.

V is TRBV18 and J is TRBJ1-6; D is ambiguous. This CDR3 region has 14 residues. In germline, CDR1 is KGHSH, CDR2 LQKENI. V lost 6 bases and J 8 bases, leaving 14 bases between the germline ends. The CDR3 sequence is CASSMGPSDSPLHF. CDR3 nucleotide sequence: TGTGCCAGCTCCATGGGCCCCTCCGATTCACCCCTCCACTTT.

V and J are TRBV19 and TRBJ1-2; TRBD1 matches 10 bases. CDR1 is LNHDA, CDR2 SQIVND, per germline (reference sequence). The CDR3 contains 14 residues. With 3 bases clipped from V and 3 bases from J, the junction kept 1 base outside the gene matches. In DNA, the CDR3 is TGTGCCAGTAGTATCGGGACAGGGGACTATGGCTACACCTTC. Translated, it gives CASSIGTGDYGYTF.

The rearrangement links TRBV29-1 to TRBJ2-3, with D uncertain. From germline, CDR1 is SQVTM and CDR2 ANQGSEA. This CDR3 spans 12 amino acids. The germline V and J ends were trimmed by 5 bases and 4 bases, with 10 bases remaining between them. As DNA, the CDR3 is TGCAGCGTTCGTCTTGGGCCAGATACGCAGTATTTT. It encodes CSVRLGPDTQYF.

This clone was detected a few times. The chain combines TRBV15 with TRBJ1-2; D unclear. CDR1 is LNHNV and CDR2 is YYDKDF in the germline V gene (reference sequence). With 3 bases removed from V and 2 bases from J, the gap between germline ends came to 4 bases. There are 12 residues in the CDR3. The CDR3 DNA is TGTGCCACCAGCAGTCAGAACTATGGCTACACCTTC. Translation gives CATSSQNYGYTF.

The genes are TRBV28 and TRBJ1-4; D unclear. Trimming left V 3 bases short and J 13 bases short, with 15 bases between. The CDR3 has 13 amino acids. Germline CDR1 is MDHEN and CDR2 is SYDVKM. CDR3 residues: CASSFPGREVLFF. DNA for the CDR3: TGTGCCAGCAGTTTCCCCGGCCGAGAGGTACTGTTTTTT.